The 17 T cell receptor beta chains below all came from one sample that was sequenced in a study of blood T cell repertoires in COVID-19. TCRdb's table, derived via immunoSEQ multiplex PCR, lists solely in-frame clones and lacks some. The data contain under 200,000 clones, approximately 88% of them singletons. The specimen sequenced was peripheral blood. The receptors come from a man between 18 and 29 years old with active or convalescent COVID-19.

The chain's CDR3 is CASRPGQGGSPLHF. The CDR3 DNA reads as TGTGCCAGCAGACCCGGACAGGGTGGATCACCCCTCCACTTT. V gene TRBV6-5 combines with J gene TRBJ1-6, with TRBD1 matching 8 bases. The germline V gene has CDR1 MNHEY and CDR2 SVGAGI. J gave up 10 bases and V 6 bases, and 8 bases lay outside the gene matches. The CDR3 runs 14 residues.

This clone was detected only a few times. The rearrangement links TRBV5-6 to TRBJ2-1, with 12 bases aligning to TRBD2. There are 16 residues in the CDR3. The trim removed 0 bases at V and 6 bases at J, leaving 4 bases unmatched. Per the germline V gene, CDR1 is SGHDT and CDR2 is YYEEEE. CDR3 in amino acids: CASSLVTSGRINEQFF. CDR3 in DNA: TGTGCCAGCAGCTTGGTTACTAGCGGGAGGATCAATGAGCAGTTCTTC.

The DNA for the CDR3 is TGTGCCAGCAGCTACTTCGGGGTCTCCTACAATGAGCAGTTCTTC. It is translated as CASSYFGVSYNEQFF. This rearrangement joins TRBV9 to TRBJ2-1, with a tentative D call TRBD2 (5 bases). CDR3 length equals 15 residues. Trimming took off 4 bases at V and 0 bases at J, with 11 bases between the two ends. The V gene's germline CDR1 is SGDLS and CDR2 YYNGEE.

J is TRBJ1-2 and V is TRBV27, with a possible D match to TRBD1 (5 bases). The CDR3 extends over 14 amino acids. In germline, CDR1 is MNHEY, CDR2 SMNVEV (reference sequence). Trimming cost V 2 bases and J 7 bases, with 14 bases left between them. The DNA of the CDR3 is TGTGCCAGCAGTTTAGGCCAGGGCATTGGTGGCTACACCTTC. It is translated as CASSLGQGIGGYTF.

V is TRBV6-2 or TRBV6-3 and J is TRBJ2-7, with D hard to call. With 4 bases removed from V and 2 bases from J, the gap between germline ends came to 12 bases. CDR1 MNHEY and CDR2 SVGEGT come from the germline V gene. The CDR3 length is 14 residues. CDR3 nucleotides: TGTGCCAGCAGTTCCCCGACTGGAGCCTACGAGCAGTACTTC. Its protein product is CASSSPTGAYEQYF.

The V and J genes are TRBV18 and TRBJ1-6; D is possibly TRBD1 (5 bases). Germline CDR1 reads KGHSH; CDR2 reads LQKENI. The CDR3 length is 15 residues. The V and J ends lost 1 base and 5 bases respectively, with 9 bases between them. The CDR3 loop is CASSPRGQNNSPLHF. CDR3 in DNA: TGTGCCAGCTCACCACGAGGACAAAATAATTCACCCCTCCACTTT.

This clone was detected ten times or more. This same CDR3 is encoded by further DNA sequences in the sample. The J gene is TRBJ1-1, the V gene TRBV7-9, with 7 bases identical to TRBD1. The junction had 8 bases not matched to a gene; V was cut back by 5 bases and J by 5 bases. Germline V gene lookup returns CDR1 SEHNR and CDR2 FQNEAQ (reference sequence). CDR3 length: 14 amino acids. CDR3: CASSGRQGATEAFF. CDR3 in DNA: TGTGCCAGCAGCGGGCGACAGGGAGCGACTGAAGCTTTCTTT.

The chain is built from TRBV3-1 (or the pseudogene TRBV3-2) and TRBJ2-7; TRBD2 matches at 11 bases. Trimming removed 0 bases from V and 2 bases from J; junction bases left unmatched: 12. The germline CDR1 and CDR2 sequences are LGHDT and YNNKEL (reference sequence). The CDR3 has 19 amino acids. CDR3 sequence (DNA): TGTGCCAGCAGCCAAGAACCCGTCCTGCTAGCGGGAGGACCCTACGAGCAGTACTTC. Translated, it gives CASSQEPVLLAGGPYEQYF.

The chain employs TRBV7-2 and TRBJ1-5; 10 bases fit TRBD1. CDR3 length: 16 residues. Germline V gene data show CDR1 as SGHTA and CDR2 as FQGNSA. The V and J ends lost 3 bases and 7 bases, in that order; junction bases with no gene match: 9. The CDR3 coding sequence is TGTGCCAGCAGCTTGGCAATCGGGACAGGGGAACAGCCCCAGCATTTT. Encoded protein: CASSLAIGTGEQPQHF.

The CDR3 nucleotides are TGTGCCAGTAGTGCCTCCCAGGGACAGGGGCTTGACGAGCAGTACTTC. Translation: CASSASQGQGLDEQYF. This chain joins TRBV19 and TRBJ2-7; 10 nucleotides agree with TRBD1. The CDR3 has 16 amino acids. The J segment lost 5 bases and the V segment lost 5 bases, leaving 12 bases of the junction unmatched. Per the germline V gene, CDR1 is LNHDA and CDR2 is SQIVND (reference sequence).

This clone was counted once. The V call is TRBV13, the J call TRBJ2-7; 10 bases are a match to TRBD1. The CDR3 loop spans 15 amino acids. Germline V gene data show CDR1 as PRHDT and CDR2 as FYEKMQ (reference sequence). The junction had 5 bases not matched to a gene; V was cut back by 5 bases and J by 1 base. The CDR3 DNA follows: TGTGCCAGCAGCGGCCGGGACAGGGGTTCCTACGAGCAGTACTTC. It is translated as CASSGRDRGSYEQYF. Full variable domain (missing parts from reference TRBV13 and TRBJ2-7): AAGVIQSPRHLIKEKRETATLKCYPIPRHDTVYWYQQGPGQDPQFLISFYEKMQSDKGSIPDRFSAQQFSDYHSELNMSSLELGDSALYFCASSGRDRGSYEQYFGPGTRLTVT.

V usage is TRBV18 and J usage is TRBJ1-3; D perhaps matches TRBD1 (6 bases). The CDR3 has 14 amino acids. Trimming left V 3 bases short and J 3 bases short, with 9 bases between. Germline V CDR1 and CDR2: KGHSH, LQKENI. The CDR3 bases are TGTGCCAGCTCACCGGTGACAGGTGGAAACACCATATATTTT. Amino acids: CASSPVTGGNTIYF.

The chain joins TRBV9 to TRBJ2-7; possible D gene TRBD1, 6 bases. Between the trimmed V and J ends, which lost 3 bases and 1 base, there was a span of 8 bases. The CDR3 is 13 residues long. From germline, CDR1 is SGDLS and CDR2 YYNGEE. The CDR3 DNA sequence: TGTGCCAGCAGCGGGACAGCTTCCTACGAGCAGTACTTC. This sequence encodes CASSGTASYEQYF.

This clone was found a few times. The CDR3 sequence: CASSEAGETDTQYF. For the CDR3, the DNA is TGTGCCAGCAGTGAGGCAGGGGAGACAGATACGCAGTATTTT. This rearrangement joins TRBV6-4 to TRBJ2-3; D is possibly TRBD1 (6 bases). Trimming shortened V by 3 bases and J by 3 bases, and 10 bases separated the two germline ends. The CDR3 spans 14 residues. Looked up from germline, CDR1 is MRHNA and CDR2 is SNTAGT.

This clone was detected a few times. The chain carries TRBV3-1 (or the pseudogene TRBV3-2) and TRBJ2-7; 8 bases are a match to TRBD1. This CDR3 is built from 14 residues. Germline CDR1 and CDR2: LGHDT and YNNKEL (reference sequence). The ends lost 4 bases at V and 2 bases at J; junction bases unmatched: 4. This CDR3 reads CASSPRQGPYEQYF. For the CDR3, the DNA is TGTGCCAGCAGCCCCCGACAGGGGCCCTACGAGCAGTACTTC.

The rearrangement links TRBV7-9 to TRBJ2-4, with D unclear. CDR3 length equals 13 residues. Germline lookup yields CDR1 SEHNR and CDR2 FQNEAQ (reference sequence). Trimming stripped 6 bases from V and 4 bases from J, with 10 bases between. The CDR3 DNA is TGTGCCAGCAGTCGTGACTCGAAAAACATTCAGTACTTC. This codes for CASSRDSKNIQYF.

Here the CDR3 reads CASSPWDSAEQYF. The CDR3 DNA reads as TGTGCCAGCTCACCATGGGACAGTGCCGAGCAGTACTTC. The rearrangement joins TRBV18 to TRBJ2-7, with 7 bases aligning to TRBD1. Germline lookup yields CDR1 KGHSH and CDR2 LQKENI. V gave up 2 bases and J gave up 6 bases; unmatched junction bases: 4. The CDR3 consists of 13 residues.